The clone carrying this T cell receptor (beta chain) was detected only a few times. The antigen is undetermined. This sample stems from a study of chemoradiotherapy in HPV16-positive cancers. Across the whole study: Candidate HPV-specific clones and shared TCR motifs came from two HPV16-positive patients. Study-level results: Functional assays defining HPV-specific T cells used only two HPV16-positive patients. Better recurrence-free survival went with HPV-responsive T-cell expansion in HPV16-positive patients. Non-HPV-specific T cells did not expand in tumors during treatment, whereas candidate HPV-specific clones and E7-related motifs did.

The V gene's germline CDR1 is SNHLY and CDR2 FYNNEI. Trimming took 4 bases from V and 8 from J, leaving 18 bases between them. This CDR3 region has 16 residues. The repertoire was sequenced with immunoSEQ multiplex PCR; TCRdb's copy has only in-frame clones and lacks some. This table has 12,000 to 15,000 clones, approximately 90% appearing once. The receptor's source is a human donor with HPV-associated anogenital cancer. Source: blood, taken from a patient who underwent chemoradiotherapy. The chain carries TRBV2 and TRBJ1-6; D might be TRBD1 (6 bases). DNA of the CDR3: TGTGCCAGCAGTGTCTCACAGGGAGGGTCGTATTCACCCCTCCACTTT. Amino acid sequence: CASSVSQGGSYSPLHF.